These T cell receptor beta chains were read from a single sample in a study of cytomegalovirus exposure and HLA in healthy donors. Sequencing was performed with immunoSEQ multiplex PCR; in TCRdb, only in-frame clones are kept and a portion is missing. The table has 90,000 to 100,000 clones, under 75% seen once. Sequencing was performed on PBMCs. The receptors stem from a female donor in good health and CMV-seronegative. Each CDR3 is given without its conserved first and last residue. D genes are given only for firm matches.

. | TRBJ1-1 | TRBV5-3 | ARSLKQGNTEAF
TRBD2 | . | TRBV6-6 | ASSLAGGSYEQY
. | TRBJ1-2 | TRBV30 | ASTTGKESAGYT
TRBD2 | TRBJ2-7 | TRBV7-9 | ASSLVGRGSYEQY
. | TRBJ2-1 | TRBV6-1 | ASIERGRGNNEQF
TRBD1 | . | TRBV5-3 | ARSFRGRRETQY
TRBD2 | TRBJ2-3 | TRBV7-3 | ASSGSAGGDTQY
TRBD1 | TRBJ2-2 | TRBV13 | ASSSDREYSGELF
. | TRBJ1-4 | TRBV5-6 | ASSPNTATNEKLF
. | TRBJ2-1 | TRBV4-1 | ASSQVRLVRGDEQF
TRBD2 | TRBJ2-2 | TRBV19 | ASSSVAGVSTGELF
. | TRBJ2-1 | TRBV30 | AWSEFNRPPYNEQF
. | TRBJ2-3 | TRBV6-1 | ASSERGRGDSTDTQY
. | TRBJ1-1 | TRBV7-2 | ASSLAPGANTEAF
TRBD1 | TRBJ1-1 | TRBV28 | ASSSGQGRTEAF
. | TRBJ2-7 | TRBV28 | ASSQQGKQY
. | TRBJ2-7 | TRBV28 | ASSLGGGSNYEQY
TRBD1 | TRBJ1-5 | TRBV29-1 | SVGTGQGSNQPQH
TRBD1 | TRBJ1-2 | TRBV7-2 | ASSSGQAYT
TRBD2 | . | TRBV4-2 | ASSYTGTSSYEQY